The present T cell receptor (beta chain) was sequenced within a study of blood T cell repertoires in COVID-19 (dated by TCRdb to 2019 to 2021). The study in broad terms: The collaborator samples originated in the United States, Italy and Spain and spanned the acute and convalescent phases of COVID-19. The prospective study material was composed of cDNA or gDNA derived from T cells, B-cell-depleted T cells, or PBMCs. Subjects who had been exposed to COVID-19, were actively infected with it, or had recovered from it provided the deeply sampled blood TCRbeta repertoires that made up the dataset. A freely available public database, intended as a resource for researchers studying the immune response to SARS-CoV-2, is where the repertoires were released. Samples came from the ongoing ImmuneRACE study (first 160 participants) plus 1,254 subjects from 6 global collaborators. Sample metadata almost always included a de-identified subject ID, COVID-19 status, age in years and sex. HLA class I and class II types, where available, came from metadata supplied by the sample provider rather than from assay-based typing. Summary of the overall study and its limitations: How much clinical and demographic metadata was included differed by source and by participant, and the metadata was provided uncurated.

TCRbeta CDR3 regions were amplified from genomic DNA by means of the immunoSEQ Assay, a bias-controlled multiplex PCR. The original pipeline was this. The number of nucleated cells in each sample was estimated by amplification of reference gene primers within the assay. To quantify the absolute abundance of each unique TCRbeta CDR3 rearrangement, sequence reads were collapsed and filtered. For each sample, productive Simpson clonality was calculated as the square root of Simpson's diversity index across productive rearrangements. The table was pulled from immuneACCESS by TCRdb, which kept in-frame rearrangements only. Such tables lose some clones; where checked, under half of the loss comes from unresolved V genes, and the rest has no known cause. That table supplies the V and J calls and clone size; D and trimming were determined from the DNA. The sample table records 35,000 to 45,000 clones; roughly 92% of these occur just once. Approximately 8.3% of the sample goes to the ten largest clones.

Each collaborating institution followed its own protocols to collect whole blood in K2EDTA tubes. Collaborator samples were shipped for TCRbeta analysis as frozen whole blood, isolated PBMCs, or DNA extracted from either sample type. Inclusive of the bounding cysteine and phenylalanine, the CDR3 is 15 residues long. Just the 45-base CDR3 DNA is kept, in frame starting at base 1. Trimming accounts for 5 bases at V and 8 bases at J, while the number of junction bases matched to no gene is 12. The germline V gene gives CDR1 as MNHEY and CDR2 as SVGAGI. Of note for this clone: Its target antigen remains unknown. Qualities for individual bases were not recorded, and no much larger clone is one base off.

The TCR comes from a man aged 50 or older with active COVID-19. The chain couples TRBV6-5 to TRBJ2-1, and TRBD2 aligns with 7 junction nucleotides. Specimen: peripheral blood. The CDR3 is CASSPPEEGRDEQFF. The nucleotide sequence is TGTGCCAGCAGTCCCCCGGAGGAGGGGAGGGATGAGCAGTTCTTC.